The entry below describes one T cell receptor beta chain. The antigen it binds to is not known. A junction boundary mismatches the germline segment, possibly from a read error. This sample is drawn from a study of blood T cells in healthy people across ages (dated by TCRdb to between 2014 and 2016). With regard to the full study: In model experiments, roughly one uniquely barcoded TCR beta cDNA molecule per two T cells was captured by template switching. The donors were divided into four age groups: young (average around 16 years), middle-aged (roughly 42), aged (about 60) and long-lived (roughly 88). Age-related changes in TCR beta repertoire diversity were measured in the study by deep sequencing normalized with unique cDNA molecular identifiers. Two additional independent replicas of 1 million unique cDNA reads from the same blood draw were analyzed for two donors (one aged 18 to 30 and one aged 80 or older).

What the study reported, not specific to this receptor: Because the CMV infection status of the donors was unknown, age-related changes in expanded clonotypes may potentially have been confounded. Estimates of total diversity based on one million sequenced T cells were considered lower bounds and underestimates. A strong correlation was found between observed TCR beta diversity and the percentage of naive T cells measured by flow cytometry. The long-lived group showed more naive CD4+ T cells, fewer expanded clones and increased TCR diversity than the aged group, suggesting age selection. Bulk unsorted PBMC profiling prevented conclusive comparison of naive and antigen-experienced compartments. As age increased, observed TCR beta diversity per million T cells dropped in a roughly linear way, and a significant reduction was already evident by age 40.

Systemically healthy Caucasian individuals from Russia, some 36 in total and aged roughly 6 to 100 years, were included as donors. Each donor gave around 9.5 milliliters of peripheral blood, collected into EDTA-treated Vacutainer tubes. Ficoll-Paque density-gradient centrifugation was used to isolate PBMCs, with at least 7 million obtained per sample. Trizol reagent was used to extract total RNA from PBMCs, with at least 6 micrograms per sample. For every donor, an aliquot of PBMCs went through flow cytometry to measure the percentages of naive CD45RAhigh/CD27high T cells. The CDR3 contains 14 residues, cysteine and phenylalanine counted. Only the CDR3 portion is preserved as DNA: 42 bases, with reading frame beginning at the first base. Taken from the germline V gene (reference sequence), the CDR1 and CDR2 loops are SGHAT and FQDESV. The library was prepared using 5' RACE. Instrument used: Illumina HiSeq 2500. A second PCR of roughly 6 to 11 cycles was run with a J-beta primer mix and a sample-barcoded 5' primer. A template-switch 5' adaptor carrying 12 random nucleotides introduced a unique molecular identifier onto each TCR beta cDNA molecule. Each sample yielded at least 2.5 million CDR3-containing paired-end reads. First-strand cDNA synthesis was performed from all RNA using the Mint cDNA synthesis kit, with priming by a TRBC-specific oligonucleotide. Following uracil-DNA glycosylase treatment, a first 18-cycle PCR with universal primers M1SS and BC2_uni_R was performed on all cDNA. Regarding the original processing steps: Normalization of each sample was performed by random selection of 1 million high-quality reads, each carrying a distinct molecular identifier. Instead of being binned into consensus sequences, reads with shared molecular identifiers were discarded. MiTCR, set to a Q25 quality threshold and the strictest error-elimination algorithm, was used for CDR3 identification, clonotype clustering and error correction. A nonparametric unseen species model with Euler transformation was used to estimate lower-bound total TCR beta diversity. TCRdb itself trimmed the public reads at Q25 with fastp, ran MiXCR and retained productive beta chains. One record per CDR3 amino acid sequence lists the most common genes and DNA. V and J calls and clone size were set by TCRdb, not the authors. Here the sample has around 800,000 distinct CDR3 sequences; about 26% occur a single time. The top ten clones comprise approximately 2.9% of the sample.

These same records also appear under a second study, on T cells of mothers and their children. The second paper states: Nine systemically healthy Caucasian individuals served as donors, namely three mothers together with their six children. cDNA synthesis consumed the entire amount of extracted RNA, loaded at around 1.5 ug RNA in each 15 ul reaction. Sample barcodes and 2-4 random nucleotides were added via the M1S primer in the second PCR. Over 8 million TCR beta CDR3 reads were obtained for each mother, and 2.5 million to 3.5 million reads were obtained for each child. Thymic selection shapes the output of TCR recombination in a similar way in related and unrelated pairs, and inherited differences have a minor effect. Normalized repertoire overlap was always found to be slightly, but never significantly, higher in related mother-child pairs than in unrelated mother-child pairs. With a sensitivity of about 100 clones per million clonotypes, no persistent microchimeric T cell clones were detected. The study used deep NGS to compare TCR beta repertoires of mothers and children, seeking features distinguishing related mother-child pairs from unrelated individuals. On average, the children were approximately 11 +/- 4 years old, while the mothers were 40 +/- 4 years old. After adapters were ligated using NEBNext reagents, the libraries underwent 100+100 nt paired-end sequencing on an Illumina HiSeq 2000. To avoid cross-contamination, the mother libraries and the child libraries were prepared a month apart and sequenced in separate runs. For each donor, somewhere between roughly 500,000 and 2,100,000 distinct TCR beta clonotypes were identified. Naive TCR beta clonotypes were estimated from low-frequency clonotypes matched to each donor's FACS-determined naive share, without sorting.

The clonotype was recovered from a boy younger than 18 in good health. The chain links TRBV11-1 with TRBJ2-5; the D gene assignment is ambiguous. The specimen sequenced was blood. The DNA reads as follows: TGTGCCAGCAACGAGGACGGACCGCAAGGGACCCAGTACTTC. Its protein product is CASNEDGPQGTQYF.